The clone carrying this TCR beta chain has only one observation. Its antigen is still unknown. The V end lost 1 base, the J end lost 1 base, and 7 bases lay between the germline ends. This CDR3 region has 15 residues. The source of the sample is a study of glioma-infiltrating T cells. Using RNA template, CDR3s of TCR alpha and beta were amplified with iRepertoire arm-PCR. For one-step reverse transcription and amplification, 100-400 ng of tissue mRNA or PBMC total RNA was used. Via MiXCR, TCRdb re-called the multiplex PCR reads, giving one row per CDR3 protein. Of approximately 90,000 distinct CDR3 sequences in the sample, 20% to 25% were seen once. Study-wide results and caveats: Tissue and blood shared very few CDR3 sequences.

The clonotype comes from a human donor with low-grade glioma or glioblastoma, undergoing nonglioma brain surgery, or in good health (not recorded which). V gene TRBV12-3 or TRBV12-4 combines with J gene TRBJ2-2; D gene unclear. Sequenced material: glioma tissue, nonneoplastic brain tissue, or PBMCs (not recorded which). CDR3 amino acids: CASSLVSGNTGELFF. In nucleotides, the CDR3 is TGTGCCAGCAGTTTAGTTTCCGGGAACACCGGGGAGCTGTTTTTT.